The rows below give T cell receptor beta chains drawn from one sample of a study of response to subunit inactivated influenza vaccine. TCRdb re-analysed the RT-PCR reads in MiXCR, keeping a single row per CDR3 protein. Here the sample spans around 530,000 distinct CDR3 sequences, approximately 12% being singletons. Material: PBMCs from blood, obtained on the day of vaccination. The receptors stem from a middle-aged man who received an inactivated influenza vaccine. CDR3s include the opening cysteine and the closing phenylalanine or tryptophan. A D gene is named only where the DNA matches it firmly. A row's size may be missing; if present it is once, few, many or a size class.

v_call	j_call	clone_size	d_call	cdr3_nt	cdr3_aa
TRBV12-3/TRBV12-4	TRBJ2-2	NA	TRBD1	TGTGCCAGCAGCCCGACAGGGGAAAACGGGGAGCTGTTTTTT	CASSPTGENGELFF
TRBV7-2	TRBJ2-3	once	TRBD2	TGTGCCAGCAGCTTAGGCGGGCTAGCGGGGTTTTATACGCAGTATTTT	CASSLGGLAGFYTQYF
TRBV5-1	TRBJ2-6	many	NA	TGTGCCAGCAGTTTAGGGGTCTCGGGGGCCAACGTCCTGACTTTC	CASSLGVSGANVLTF
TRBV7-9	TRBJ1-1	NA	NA	TGTGCCAGCAGGCCCCAGAACACTGAAGCTTTCTTT	CASRPQNTEAFF
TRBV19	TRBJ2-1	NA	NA	TGTGCCAGTTCTCCTAACCGGGCCCTCTTTCGAAATGAGCAGTTCTTC	CASSPNRALFRNEQFF
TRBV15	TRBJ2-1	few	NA	TGTGCCACCAGCCCGGGGGCTAATGAGCAGTTCTTC	CATSPGANEQFF
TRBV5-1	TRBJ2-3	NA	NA	TGCGCCAGCACTCCGAGGGGTAGCACAGATACGCAGTATTTT	CASTPRGSTDTQYF
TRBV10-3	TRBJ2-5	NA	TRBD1	TGTGCCATCAGTGAAGGGGTCCCGGACAGGGACTCAGGGACCCAGTACTTC	CAISEGVPDRDSGTQYF
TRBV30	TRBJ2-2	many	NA	TGTGCCTGGAGTAGCCTAGCAATAAACACCGGGGAGCTGTTTTTT	CAWSSLAINTGELFF
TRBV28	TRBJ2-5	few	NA	TGTGCCAGCAGTTTAGGGGTCGCCCCAGGGACCCAGTACTTC	CASSLGVAPGTQYF
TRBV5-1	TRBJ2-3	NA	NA	TGCGCCAGCAGCTTGGCCCCAGGCCACACAGATACGCAGTATTTT	CASSLAPGHTDTQYF
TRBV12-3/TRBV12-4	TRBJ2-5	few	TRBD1	TGTGCCAGCAGTCCACCGACAGGGCGGAGAGAGACCCAGTACTTC	CASSPPTGRRETQYF
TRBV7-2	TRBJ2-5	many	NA	TGTGCCAGCAGCTTAGACCGGGGAAGAGAGACCCAGTACTTC	CASSLDRGRETQYF
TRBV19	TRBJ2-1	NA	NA	TGTGCCAGTAGTATTGGCTCCCCGGGCAATGAGCAGTTCTTC	CASSIGSPGNEQFF
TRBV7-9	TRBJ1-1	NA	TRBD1	TGTGCCAGCAGCCCAGCGACAGGGAGACTTGAAGCTTTCTTT	CASSPATGRLEAFF
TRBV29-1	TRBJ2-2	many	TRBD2	TGCAGCGCCGGAACCGGCACTAGCGGCACCGGGGAGCTGTTTTTT	CSAGTGTSGTGELFF